The sequence of this T cell receptor beta chain was determined in a study of control samples from healthy donors and cancer patients. Details on this clone: The junction and the germline gene differ at one end; a read error may be behind it.

The CDR3 loop spans 11 amino acids. The germline gives CDR1 SGHKS, CDR2 YYEKEE (reference sequence). Data came from immunoSEQ multiplex PCR; TCRdb stores just in-frame clones and leaves some out. The sample includes tens of thousands of clones, approximately 88% of them seen just once. The TCR comes from a woman between 45 and 60 years old with lung cancer. Sequencing was performed on PBMCs. The rearrangement links TRBV5-5 to TRBJ2-1; 8 bases agree with TRBD2. This chain's CDR3 is CASSSYGTSLF. CDR3 in DNA: TGTGCCAGCAGCTCATACGGGACTAGTCTCTTC. Based on the CDR3 plus reference TRBV5-5 and TRBJ2-1, the full variable domain is DAGVTQSPTHLIKTRGQQVTLRCSPISGHKSVSWYQQVLGQGPQFIFQYYEKEERGRGNFPDRFSARQFPNYSSELNVNALLLGDSALYLCASSSYGTSLFGPGTRLTVL.